Following are 28 T cell receptor beta chains from one sample sequenced in a study of blood T cell repertoires in COVID-19. Method: immunoSEQ multiplex PCR; TCRdb's copy keeps in-frame clones and lacks some. The table records about 480,000 clones, roughly 88% of them present only once. Sequencing was performed on PBMCs or T cells enriched from blood (not recorded which). The receptors stem from a woman between 35 and 50 years old who had recovered from COVID-19.

This clone was seen a handful of times. The gene calls are TRBV19 and TRBJ1-1, with 7 bases matching TRBD1. V trimming: 5 bases; J trimming: 7 bases; junction bases outside the gene matches: 19. The CDR3 is 17 residues long. Germline V gene lookup returns CDR1 LNHDA and CDR2 SQIVND (reference sequence). The CDR3 DNA reads as TGTGCCAGTAGTGTTCTTCCAAGGACAGGCCCTAGGGGTGAAGCTTTCTTT. Translated: CASSVLPRTGPRGEAFF.

J is TRBJ2-3 and V is TRBV2; TRBD1 is a possible D gene (5 bases). Trimming removed 7 bases from V and 0 bases from J, with 14 bases in between. Germline V gene sequence: CDR1 SNHLY, CDR2 FYNNEI. CDR3 length equals 15 residues. CDR3 nucleotides: TGTGCCAGCAACTCCAGGGCGTCTAGCACAGATACGCAGTATTTT. Its translation: CASNSRASSTDTQYF. Full variable domain (rest looked up from reference TRBV2 and TRBJ2-3): EPEVTQTPSHQVTQMGQEVILRCVPISNHLYFYWYRQILGQKVEFLVSFYNNEISEKSEIFDDQFSVERPDGSNFTLKIRSTKLEDSAMYFCASNSRASSTDTQYFGPGTRLTVL.

This chain uses TRBV19 with TRBJ2-7; 8 nucleotides match TRBD1. This CDR3 is 14 amino acids long. Trimming at V came to 7 bases and at J to 7 bases, leaving 12 bases not matched to a gene. The germline CDR1 and CDR2 sequences are LNHDA and SQIVND (reference sequence). CDR3 protein: CASTNLPGGREQYF. DNA of the CDR3: TGTGCCAGTACCAACCTCCCAGGGGGCCGGGAGCAGTACTTC. The whole variable domain, filled in from reference TRBV19 and TRBJ2-7, reads DGGITQSPKYLFRKEGQNVTLSCEQNLNHDAMYWYRQDPGQGLRLIYYSQIVNDFQKGDIAEGYSVSREKKESFPLTVTSAQKNPTAFYLCASTNLPGGREQYFGPGTRLTVT.

This clone was seen once. This chain links TRBV6-5 with TRBJ2-3; the match to TRBD1 covers 7 bases. The CDR3 contains 16 residues. The V and J ends lost 3 bases and 4 bases, in that order; junction bases with no gene match: 10. The germline gives CDR1 MNHEY, CDR2 SVGAGI. CDR3 sequence: CASSYGDSSRADTQYF. The CDR3 region has the DNA TGTGCCAGCAGTTATGGGGACAGCAGCCGGGCAGATACGCAGTATTTT.

The chain uses TRBV4-1 and TRBJ1-1; 7 bases line up with TRBD1. With V trimmed by 1 base and J by 4 bases, 6 bases remained unmatched. Germline V gene data show CDR1 as MGHRA and CDR2 as YSYEKL. This CDR3 is 15 amino acids long. Here the CDR3 reads CASSQGTGDLTEAFF. The CDR3 DNA reads as TGCGCCAGCAGCCAAGGGACAGGCGACCTCACTGAAGCTTTCTTT.

The J gene is TRBJ1-3, the V gene TRBV15; D is possibly TRBD1 (6 bases). The CDR3 sequence is 19 residues long. V lost 5 bases and J lost 0, with 23 bases in between. Germline values: CDR1 LNHNV, CDR2 YYDKDF (reference sequence). CDR3 in amino acids: CATSAPLGRGQNSGNTIYF. The CDR3 bases are TGTGCCACCAGCGCCCCCTTGGGAAGGGGACAAAACTCTGGAAACACCATATATTTT.

The chain combines TRBV5-4 with TRBJ1-1; 7 bases line up with TRBD1. CDR1 is SGHNT, CDR2 YYREEE, per germline (reference sequence). Trimming took 4 bases from V and 13 from J; bases not matched to a gene: 10. CDR3 length: 12 residues. CDR3 sequence: CASSVRGDTNFF. In nucleotides, the CDR3 is TGTGCCAGCAGCGTCAGGGGGGATACGAATTTCTTT.

This chain uses TRBV5-8 with TRBJ2-1, with 8 bases matching TRBD2. The length of the CDR3 is 15 residues. The ends lost 0 bases at V and 8 bases at J; junction bases unmatched: 7. Per the germline V gene, CDR1 is SGHTS and CDR2 is YDEGEE. As DNA, the CDR3 is TGTGCCAGCAGCTTGGTCAGCGGGAGTTTTTATGAGCAGTTCTTC. Translating it yields CASSLVSGSFYEQFF.

This chain uses TRBV5-5 with TRBJ2-1; D is uncertain. The CDR3 has 14 residues. The germline CDR1 and CDR2 sequences are SGHKS and YYEKEE (reference sequence). V was trimmed by 2 bases and J by 5 bases, leaving 11 bases between them. Here the CDR3 reads CASSFHQVDNEQFF. As DNA, the CDR3 is TGTGCCAGCAGCTTTCACCAGGTGGACAATGAGCAGTTCTTC.

This clone showed up just a few times. The chain joins TRBV24-1 to TRBJ1-1, with unresolved D. From germline, CDR1 is KGHDR and CDR2 SFDVKD. V was shortened by 7 bases and J by 7 bases, with 12 bases between the two germline ends. The CDR3 totals 12 residues. CDR3 amino acids: CATRGEGLEAFF. In DNA form, the CDR3 reads TGTGCCACCAGGGGCGAGGGCCTTGAAGCTTTCTTT.

This chain joins TRBV3-1 (or the pseudogene TRBV3-2) and TRBJ1-2; D remains ambiguous. Between the trimmed V and J ends, which lost 0 bases and 8 bases, there was a span of 19 bases. This CDR3 contains 16 residues. In germline, CDR1 is LGHDT, CDR2 YNNKEL (reference sequence). This chain's CDR3 is CASSQDVNPREGGYTF. The CDR3 nucleotides read TGTGCCAGCAGCCAAGATGTTAACCCAAGGGAGGGAGGCTACACCTTC.

This sequence joins TRBV7-6 and TRBJ1-3; 8 nucleotides line up with TRBD1. The CDR3 is made up of 14 amino acids. Germline V lookup: CDR1 SGHVS, CDR2 FNYEAQ. V lost 3 bases, J lost 4 bases, and 2 bases stayed unmatched. The CDR3 bases are TGTGCCAGCAGCTTGGACAGGGCCGGAAACACCATATATTTT. As protein: CASSLDRAGNTIYF.

A remark on this clone: In the same sample, other DNA sequences code for this CDR3. The V gene is TRBV5-1, the J gene TRBJ2-3; 9 nucleotides match TRBD2. The CDR3 spans 15 residues. Germline V CDR1 and CDR2: SGHRS, YFSETQ. The trim removed 0 bases at V and 3 bases at J, leaving 2 bases unmatched. The CDR3 region is CASSLGLAGTDTQYF. The CDR3 bases are TGCGCCAGCAGCTTGGGGCTAGCGGGGACAGATACGCAGTATTTT.

This chain links TRBV7-2 with TRBJ1-4, with TRBD1 matching 9 bases. CDR1 is SGHTA, CDR2 FQGNSA, per germline. V was clipped by 1 base and J by 10 bases; unmatched bases: 7. The CDR3 consists of 15 residues. DNA of the CDR3: TGTGCCAGCAGCTTAGGGTGGGACAGGGACCTAAAACTGTTTTTT. Protein product: CASSLGWDRDLKLFF.

This clone was detected only a few times. This sequence joins TRBV23-1 and TRBJ1-2, with D maybe TRBD1 (6 bases). TRBV23-1 is an ORF, with its function uncertain. This CDR3 contains 16 residues. V was trimmed by 1 base and J by 4 bases, leaving 16 bases between them. This CDR3 reads CASSQYQGRWRYGYTF. CDR3 DNA: TGCGCCAGCAGTCAATATCAGGGGCGCTGGCGCTATGGCTACACCTTC.

V and J are TRBV3-1 (or the pseudogene TRBV3-2) and TRBJ2-2, with D possibly TRBD2 on 5 matching bases. The germline gives CDR1 LGHDT, CDR2 YNNKEL (reference sequence). The V end lost 4 bases, the J end lost 0 bases, and 18 bases lay between the germline ends. The CDR3 loop spans 18 amino acids. CDR3 nucleotides: TGTGCCAGCAGCCTCAAGCTATCGGCGGGTACGAACACCGGGGAGCTGTTTTTT. This translates into CASSLKLSAGTNTGELFF.

This clone was counted between two and nine times. V gene TRBV5-1 combines with J gene TRBJ1-4, with 9 bases aligning to TRBD1. From germline, CDR1 is SGHRS and CDR2 YFSETQ. The CDR3 covers 14 residues. V shed 3 bases and J 6 bases; nucleotides not matched to a gene: 3. Here the CDR3 DNA reads TGCGCCAGCAGCTCCACAGGGGGCCATGAAAAACTGTTTTTT. It yields the protein CASSSTGGHEKLFF.

The rearrangement links TRBV12-3 or TRBV12-4 to TRBJ2-3; D is uncertain. This CDR3 region has 13 residues. Trimming shortened V by 5 bases and J by 4 bases, and 10 bases separated the two germline ends. DNA for the CDR3: TGTGCCAGCAGTCCCATCTCAGCAGATACGCAGTATTTT. It translates to CASSPISADTQYF.

This clone was detected only once. The V and J genes are TRBV20-1 and TRBJ2-7; D is unclear. The CDR3 is 11 residues long. Germline CDR1 reads DFQATT; CDR2 reads SNEGSKA (reference sequence). V was pared by 3 bases and J by 3 bases, with 6 bases between. The CDR3 here is CSASQDYEQYF. CDR3 nucleotides: TGCAGTGCTAGTCAGGACTACGAGCAGTACTTC.

As concerns this clone: Distinct nucleotide sequences in the sample also encode this CDR3. The chain is built from TRBV29-1 and TRBJ2-3, with D perhaps matching TRBD1 (6 bases). This CDR3 is built from 13 residues. Trimming stripped 2 bases from V and 0 bases from J, with 6 bases between. Germline loops: CDR1 SQVTM, CDR2 ANQGSEA. The DNA for the CDR3 is TGCAGCGTTGAAACAGGGAGCACAGATACGCAGTATTTT. Protein sequence: CSVETGSTDTQYF.

The sample holds a few counts of this clone. The rearrangement joins TRBV5-4 to TRBJ2-2, with 12 positions matching TRBD2. The trim removed 4 bases at V and 6 bases at J, leaving 4 bases unmatched. The CDR3 consists of 15 residues. Germline V lookup: CDR1 SGHNT, CDR2 YYREEE (reference sequence). The CDR3 spells CASSQTSGSAGELFF. In nucleotides, the CDR3 is TGTGCCAGCAGCCAGACTAGCGGGAGTGCCGGGGAGCTGTTTTTT.

This chain uses TRBV3-1 (or the pseudogene TRBV3-2) with TRBJ2-1, with 8 positions matching TRBD1. V lost 9 bases to trimming and J lost 2 bases; unmatched junction nucleotides: 18. Germline V gene lookup returns CDR1 LGHDT and CDR2 YNNKEL (reference sequence). The CDR3 is made up of 18 amino acids. Here the CDR3 DNA reads TGTGCCAGTCCTGACAGGGGAGTAATCGTTGAAGCCTACAATGAGCAGTTCTTC. Encoded protein: CASPDRGVIVEAYNEQFF.

The V and J genes are TRBV9 and TRBJ2-7; 8 bases are a match to TRBD2. V lost 3 bases to trimming and J lost 5 bases; unmatched junction nucleotides: 7. The CDR3 runs to 14 residues. The germline gives CDR1 SGDLS, CDR2 YYNGEE. The CDR3 region is CASSGSGKADEQYF. The DNA of the CDR3 is TGTGCCAGCAGCGGTAGCGGGAAGGCCGACGAGCAGTACTTC.

In this sample, this clone turned up once. The chain joins TRBV5-1 to TRBJ1-5; no clear D. Germline CDR1 SGHRS, CDR2 YFSETQ. This CDR3 spans 15 amino acids. Trimming removed 0 bases from V and 1 base from J, with 8 bases in between. The CDR3 sequence: CASSLGQSSNQPQHF. CDR3 nucleotide sequence: TGCGCCAGCAGCTTGGGGCAGTCAAGCAATCAGCCCCAGCATTTT. The variable domain in full, with the rest retrieved from reference TRBV5-1 and TRBJ1-5, is KAGVTQTPRYLIKTRGQQVTLSCSPISGHRSVSWYQQTPGQGLQFLFEYFSETQRNKGNFPGRFSGRQFSNSRSEMNVSTLELGDSALYLCASSLGQSSNQPQHFGDGTRLSIL.

The rearrangement joins TRBV20-1 to TRBJ2-1, with a possible D match to TRBD2 (6 bases). Trimming removed 5 bases from V and 7 bases from J, with 18 bases in between. The germline V gene encodes CDR1 DFQATT and CDR2 SNEGSKA (reference sequence). The CDR3 runs 14 residues. The CDR3 loop reads CSAGGLPFLNEQFF. CDR3 nucleotide sequence: TGCAGTGCTGGTGGACTACCTTTTTTGAATGAGCAGTTCTTC.

This chain connects TRBV15 to TRBJ2-1; D may be TRBD2 (5 bases). CDR1 LNHNV and CDR2 YYDKDF come from the germline V gene (reference sequence). This CDR3 has 15 amino acids. V was cut by 6 bases and J by 4 bases, with 16 bases left in between. CDR3 DNA sequence: TGTGCCACCAGATCCCTGGCGGGCACTTACAATGAGCAGTTCTTC. Protein sequence: CATRSLAGTYNEQFF.

The V gene is TRBV6-5, the J gene TRBJ1-1, with TRBD1 identical over 7 bases. The germline V gene has CDR1 MNHEY and CDR2 SVGAGI. Trimming removed 6 bases from V and 6 bases from J; junction bases left unmatched: 7. There are 13 residues in the CDR3. The CDR3 nucleotides are TGTGCCAGCAGACAGGGGCTATTTTCTGAAGCTTTCTTT. This translates into CASRQGLFSEAFF.

This chain connects TRBV2 to TRBJ1-5, with D perhaps matching TRBD1 (6 bases). The CDR3 contains 15 residues. Trimming shortened V by 6 bases and J by 3 bases, and 15 bases separated the two germline ends. In germline, CDR1 is SNHLY, CDR2 FYNNEI. CDR3 DNA: TGTGCCAGCAGGAGAGGGGGACCCATCAATCAGCCCCAGCATTTT. Protein: CASRRGGPINQPQHF. The full variable domain, its missing parts supplied by reference TRBV2 and TRBJ1-5, is EPEVTQTPSHQVTQMGQEVILRCVPISNHLYFYWYRQILGQKVEFLVSFYNNEISEKSEIFDDQFSVERPDGSNFTLKIRSTKLEDSAMYFCASRRGGPINQPQHFGDGTRLSIL.